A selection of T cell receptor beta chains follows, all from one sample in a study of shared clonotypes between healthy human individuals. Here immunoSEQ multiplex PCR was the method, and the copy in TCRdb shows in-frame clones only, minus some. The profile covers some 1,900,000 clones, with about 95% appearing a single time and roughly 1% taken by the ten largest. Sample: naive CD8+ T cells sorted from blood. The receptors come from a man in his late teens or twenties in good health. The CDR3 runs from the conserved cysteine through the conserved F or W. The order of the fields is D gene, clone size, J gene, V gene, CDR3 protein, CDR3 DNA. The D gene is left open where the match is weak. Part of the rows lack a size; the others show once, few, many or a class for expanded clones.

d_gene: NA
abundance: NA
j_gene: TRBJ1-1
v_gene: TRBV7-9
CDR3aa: CASSSPRTGTEAFF
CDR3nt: TGTGCCAGCAGCTCCCCCCGAACAGGAACTGAAGCTTTCTTT

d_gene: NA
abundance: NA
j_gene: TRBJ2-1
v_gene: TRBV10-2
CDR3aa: CASSEGSEQFF
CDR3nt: TGCGCCAGCAGTGAAGGAAGTGAGCAGTTCTTC

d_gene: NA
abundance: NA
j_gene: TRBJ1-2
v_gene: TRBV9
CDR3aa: CASSGGAGPLNYGYTF
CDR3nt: TGTGCCAGCAGCGGAGGAGCGGGGCCGCTTAACTATGGCTACACCTTC

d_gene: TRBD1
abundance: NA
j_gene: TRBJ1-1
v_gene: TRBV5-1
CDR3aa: CASSRRDSMNTEAFF
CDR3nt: TGCGCCAGCAGCCGTCGGGACAGCATGAACACTGAAGCTTTCTTT

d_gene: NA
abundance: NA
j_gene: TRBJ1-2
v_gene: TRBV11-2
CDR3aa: CASSLDSGGLVGYTF
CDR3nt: TGTGCCAGCAGCTTAGACTCCGGGGGTCTGGTTGGCTACACCTTC

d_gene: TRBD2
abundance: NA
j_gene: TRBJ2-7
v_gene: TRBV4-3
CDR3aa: CASSQETSGVSSYEQYF
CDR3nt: TGCGCCAGCAGCCAAGAGACTAGCGGGGTTAGCTCCTACGAGCAGTACTTC

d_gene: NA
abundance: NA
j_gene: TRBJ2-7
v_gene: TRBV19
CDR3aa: CASSPRDPYEQYF
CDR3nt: TGTGCCAGTAGTCCCCGGGACCCCTACGAGCAGTACTTC

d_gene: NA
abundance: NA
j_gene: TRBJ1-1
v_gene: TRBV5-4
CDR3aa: CASSPTRGNTEAFF
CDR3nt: TGTGCCAGCAGCCCTACCCGGGGAAACACTGAAGCTTTCTTT

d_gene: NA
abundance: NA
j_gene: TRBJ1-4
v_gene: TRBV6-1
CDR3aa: CASSELTITTNEKLFF
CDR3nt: TGTGCCAGCAGTGAACTTACTATTACAACTAATGAAAAACTGTTTTTT

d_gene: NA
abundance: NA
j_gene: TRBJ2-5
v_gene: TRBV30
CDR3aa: CAWSVGGVPFTQYF
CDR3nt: TGTGCCTGGAGTGTAGGGGGGGTTCCGTTCACCCAGTACTTC

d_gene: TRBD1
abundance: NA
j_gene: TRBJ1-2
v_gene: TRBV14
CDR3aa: CASSQGWDRALGGRGYTF
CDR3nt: TGTGCCAGCAGCCAAGGTTGGGACAGGGCCCTCGGAGGACGGGGCTACACCTTC

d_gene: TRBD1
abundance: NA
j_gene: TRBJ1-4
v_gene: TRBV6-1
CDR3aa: CASSEFRTGLNEKLFF
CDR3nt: TGTGCCAGCAGTGAATTTCGGACAGGGTTAAATGAAAAACTGTTTTTT

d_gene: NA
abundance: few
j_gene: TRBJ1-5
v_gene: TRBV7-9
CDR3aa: CASSWSNQPQHF
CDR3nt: TGTGCCAGCAGCTGGAGCAATCAGCCCCAGCATTTT

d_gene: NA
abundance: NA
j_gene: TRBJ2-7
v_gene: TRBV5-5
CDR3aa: CASTWDTTYEQYF
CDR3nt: TGTGCCAGCACCTGGGACACCACCTACGAGCAGTACTTC

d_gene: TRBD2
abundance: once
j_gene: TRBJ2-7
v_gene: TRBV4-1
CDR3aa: CASSQSPTLSGSEQYF
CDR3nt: TGCGCCAGCAGCCAATCCCCCACCCTTAGCGGGAGCGAGCAGTACTTC

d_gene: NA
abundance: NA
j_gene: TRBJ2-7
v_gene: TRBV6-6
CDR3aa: CASSHRFVGEIYEQYF
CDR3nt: TGTGCCAGCAGCCATCGTTTCGTGGGCGAGATTTACGAGCAGTACTTC

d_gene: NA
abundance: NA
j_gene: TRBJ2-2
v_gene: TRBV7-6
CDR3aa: CASSLWVGDTTGELFF
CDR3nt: TGTGCCAGCAGCTTATGGGTTGGGGATACTACCGGGGAGCTGTTTTTT

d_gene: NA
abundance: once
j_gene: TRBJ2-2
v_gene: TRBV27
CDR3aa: CASSLTPGARDTGELFF
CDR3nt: TGTGCCAGCAGTTTAACCCCCGGGGCGCGGGACACCGGGGAGCTGTTTTTT

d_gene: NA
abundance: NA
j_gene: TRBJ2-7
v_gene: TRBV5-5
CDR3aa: CASSWQTAAYEQYF
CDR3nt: TGTGCCAGCAGCTGGCAGACAGCGGCCTACGAGCAGTACTTC

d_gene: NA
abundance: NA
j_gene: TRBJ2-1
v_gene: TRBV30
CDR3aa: CAWSTANEQFF
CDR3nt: TGTGCCTGGAGCACAGCCAATGAGCAGTTCTTC

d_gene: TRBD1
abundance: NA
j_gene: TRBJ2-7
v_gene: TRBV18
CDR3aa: CANSPARGLSYEQYF
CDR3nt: TGTGCCAACTCACCGGCCAGGGGGCTATCCTACGAGCAGTACTTC

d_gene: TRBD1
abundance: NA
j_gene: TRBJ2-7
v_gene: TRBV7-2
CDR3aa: CASSLAGQGKIYFYEQYF
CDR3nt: TGTGCCAGCAGCTTAGCGGGACAGGGGAAAATTTACTTCTACGAGCAGTACTTC

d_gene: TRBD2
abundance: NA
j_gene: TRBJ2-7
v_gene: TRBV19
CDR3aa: CASSAAGAVYEQYF
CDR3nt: TGTGCCAGTAGTGCGGCGGGAGCCGTCTACGAGCAGTACTTC

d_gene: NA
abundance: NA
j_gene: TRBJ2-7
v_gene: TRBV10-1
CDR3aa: CASSEGGGWTYEQYF
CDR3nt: TGCGCCAGCAGTGAGGGTGGCGGTTGGACCTACGAGCAGTACTTC

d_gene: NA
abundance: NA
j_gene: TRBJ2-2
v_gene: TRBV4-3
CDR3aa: CASSLRENTGELFF
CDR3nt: TGCGCCAGCAGCCTGCGAGAGAACACCGGGGAGCTGTTTTTT

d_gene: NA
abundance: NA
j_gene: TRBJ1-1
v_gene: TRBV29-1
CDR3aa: CSVEGQAEAFF
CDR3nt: TGCAGCGTTGAAGGGCAGGCTGAAGCTTTCTTT

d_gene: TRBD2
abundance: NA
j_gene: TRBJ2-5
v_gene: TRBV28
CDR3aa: CASSAAGGPETQYF
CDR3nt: TGTGCCAGCAGTGCAGCGGGGGGGCCCGAGACCCAGTACTTC

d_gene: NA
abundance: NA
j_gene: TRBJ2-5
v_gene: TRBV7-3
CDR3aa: CASSSIQETQYF
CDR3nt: TGTGCCAGCAGCTCCATTCAGGAGACCCAGTACTTC

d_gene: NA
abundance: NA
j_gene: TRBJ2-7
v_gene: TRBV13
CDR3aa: CASSPMGSSYEQYF
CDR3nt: TGTGCCAGCAGCCCCATGGGCAGCTCCTACGAGCAGTACTTC

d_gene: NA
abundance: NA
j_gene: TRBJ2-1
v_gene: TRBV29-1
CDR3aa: CSVVGGYNEQFF
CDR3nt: TGCAGCGTTGTAGGTGGGTACAATGAGCAGTTCTTC

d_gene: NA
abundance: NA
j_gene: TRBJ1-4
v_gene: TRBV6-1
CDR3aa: CASSGPRNEKLFF
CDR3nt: TGTGCCAGCAGTGGTCCCCGTAATGAAAAACTGTTTTTT

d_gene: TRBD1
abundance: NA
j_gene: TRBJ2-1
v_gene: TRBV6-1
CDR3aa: CASSALGQGLYNEQFF
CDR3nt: TGTGCCAGCAGTGCCCTGGGACAGGGCCTCTACAATGAGCAGTTCTTC

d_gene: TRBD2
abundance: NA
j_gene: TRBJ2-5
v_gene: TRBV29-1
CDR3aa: CSVYETSGQETQYF
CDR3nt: TGCAGCGTTTATGAGACTAGCGGTCAAGAGACCCAGTACTTC

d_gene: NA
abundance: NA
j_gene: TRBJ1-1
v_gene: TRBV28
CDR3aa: CASSFGLEAFF
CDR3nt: TGTGCCAGCAGTTTCGGATTGGAAGCTTTCTTT

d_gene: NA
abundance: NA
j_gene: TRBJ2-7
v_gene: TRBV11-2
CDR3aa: CASSFGLSYEQYF
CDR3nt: TGTGCCAGCAGCTTCGGGTTGTCCTACGAGCAGTACTTC

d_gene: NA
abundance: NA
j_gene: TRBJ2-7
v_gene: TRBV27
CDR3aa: CASRNLGGPYEQYF
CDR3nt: TGTGCCAGCAGAAACTTGGGGGGCCCCTACGAGCAGTACTTC

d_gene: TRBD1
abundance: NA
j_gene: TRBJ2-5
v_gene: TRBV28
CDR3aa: CASRRGGGETQYF
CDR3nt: TGTGCCAGCAGGCGAGGGGGCGGAGAGACCCAGTACTTC

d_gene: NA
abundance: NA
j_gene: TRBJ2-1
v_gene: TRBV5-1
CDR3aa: CASSLRGPSYNEQFF
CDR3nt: TGCGCCAGCAGCTTGAGGGGCCCATCCTACAATGAGCAGTTCTTC

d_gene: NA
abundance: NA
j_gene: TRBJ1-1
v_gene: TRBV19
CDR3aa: CASYRNTEAFF
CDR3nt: TGTGCCAGCTACAGGAACACTGAAGCTTTCTTT

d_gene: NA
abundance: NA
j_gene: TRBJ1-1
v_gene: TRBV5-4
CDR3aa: CASSPPGAPEAFF
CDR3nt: TGTGCCAGCAGCCCCCCAGGGGCCCCTGAAGCTTTCTTT

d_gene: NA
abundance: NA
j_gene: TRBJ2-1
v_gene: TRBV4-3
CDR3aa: CASSPGVAETYNEQFF
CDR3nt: TGCGCCAGCAGCCCAGGGGTAGCGGAGACCTACAATGAGCAGTTCTTC

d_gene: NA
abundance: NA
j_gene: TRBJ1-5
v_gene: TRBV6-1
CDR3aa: CASRQFSNQPQHF
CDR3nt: TGTGCCAGCAGACAATTTAGCAATCAGCCCCAGCATTTT

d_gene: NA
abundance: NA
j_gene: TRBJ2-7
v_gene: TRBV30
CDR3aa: CAWSVSGYEQYF
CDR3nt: TGTGCCTGGAGTGTAAGTGGCTACGAGCAGTACTTC

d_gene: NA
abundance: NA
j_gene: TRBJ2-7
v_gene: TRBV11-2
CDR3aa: CASRQEGWALGHEQYF
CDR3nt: TGTGCCAGCAGACAAGAGGGGTGGGCGTTGGGCCACGAGCAGTACTTC

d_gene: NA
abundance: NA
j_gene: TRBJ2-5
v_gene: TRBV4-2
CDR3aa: CASSPHPGIGETQYF
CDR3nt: TGTGCCAGCAGCCCTCACCCGGGAATCGGAGAGACCCAGTACTTC

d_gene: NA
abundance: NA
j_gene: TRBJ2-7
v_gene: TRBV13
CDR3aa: CASSKDSSSLLREQYF
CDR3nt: TGTGCCAGCAGCAAGGACAGTTCCTCCCTCCTACGGGAGCAGTACTTC

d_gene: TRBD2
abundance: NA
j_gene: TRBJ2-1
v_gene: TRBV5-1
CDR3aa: CASSLVPGGPYNEQFF
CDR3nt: TGCGCCAGCAGCTTGGTCCCGGGAGGCCCGTACAATGAGCAGTTCTTC

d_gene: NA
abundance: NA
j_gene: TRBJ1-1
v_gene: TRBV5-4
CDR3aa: CASGRGYTEAFF
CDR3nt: TGTGCCAGCGGCCGGGGTTATACTGAAGCTTTCTTT